Listed below are T cell receptor beta chains from one sample, sequenced in a study of blood T cells in healthy people across ages. TCRdb re-called the 5' RACE reads with MiXCR, one entry per CDR3 protein. This table has hundreds of thousands of distinct CDR3 sequences, roughly three fifths appearing once. The sample was blood. These receptors all stem from a man aged 35 to 55 in good health. Each CDR3 is given with its conserved first and last residue. Fields, in order: J gene, clone size, D gene, V gene, CDR3 DNA, CDR3 protein. A D gene is named only where the DNA matches it firmly. Size tells how often a clone was seen (once, few, many) or the class of an expanded clone, and some rows leave it out.

J: TRBJ2-6; size: few; D: TRBD1; V: TRBV11-2; DNA: TGTGCCAGCAGCTCCCGGACAGGATGGGCCAACGTCCTGACTTTC; CDR3: CASSSRTGWANVLTF
J: TRBJ2-1; size: -; D: TRBD2; V: TRBV12-3/TRBV12-4; DNA: TGTGCCAGCACCCAGGGAGGGCTGAATGAGCAGTTCTTC; CDR3: CASTQGGLNEQFF
J: TRBJ2-6; size: -; D: TRBD1; V: TRBV9; DNA: TGTGCCAGCAGCGGGGACAGGGTTGCTGGGGCCAACGTCCTGACTTTC; CDR3: CASSGDRVAGANVLTF
J: TRBJ1-1; size: -; D: -; V: TRBV13; DNA: TGTGCCAGCAGCTTACAAGGGTTGGTCACTGAAGCTTTCTTT; CDR3: CASSLQGLVTEAFF
J: TRBJ1-1; size: -; D: -; V: TRBV28; DNA: TGTGCCAGCAGTTCTATACGGAATTTGAACACTGAAGCTTTCTTT; CDR3: CASSSIRNLNTEAFF
J: TRBJ2-7; size: -; D: TRBD1; V: TRBV20-1; DNA: TGCAGTGCTAGTTTTACGCGGGACAGGGTCCACGAGCAGTACTTC; CDR3: CSASFTRDRVHEQYF
J: TRBJ1-4; size: -; D: -; V: TRBV5-1; DNA: TGCGCCAGCAGCTTGGACGCTAATGAAAAACTGTTTTTT; CDR3: CASSLDANEKLFF
J: TRBJ1-5; size: -; D: -; V: TRBV25-1; DNA: TGTGCCAGCAGTGATTACAATCAGCCCCAGCATTTT; CDR3: CASSDYNQPQHF
J: TRBJ2-7; size: once; D: -; V: TRBV6-5; DNA: TGTGCCAGCAGTTACTCGCGGGCGGTCTCCTACGAGCAGTACTTC; CDR3: CASSYSRAVSYEQYF
J: TRBJ2-3; size: -; D: -; V: TRBV7-3; DNA: TGTGCCAGCAGCTTAACAAGGGAAGATACGCAGTATTTT; CDR3: CASSLTREDTQYF
J: TRBJ1-4; size: -; D: -; V: TRBV29-1; DNA: TGCAGCGTTGAAATTCTTGGGAAAAAACTGTTTTTT; CDR3: CSVEILGKKLFF
J: TRBJ2-3; size: -; D: -; V: TRBV7-9; DNA: TGTGCCAGCAGAGGGACATCCTTCCTCACAGATGCGCAGTATTTT; CDR3: CASRGTSFLTDAQYF
J: TRBJ2-7; size: -; D: TRBD2; V: TRBV9; DNA: TGTGCCAGCAGCGCGTGGACCGGGACTAGCGGGACAAAATACTACGAGCAGTACTTC; CDR3: CASSAWTGTSGTKYYEQYF
J: TRBJ1-5; size: -; D: -; V: TRBV20-1; DNA: TGCAGTGCCCCCCCCTGGCAAGGCGAAGGGGGCAATCAGCCCCAGCATTTT; CDR3: CSAPPWQGEGGNQPQHF
J: TRBJ2-1; size: once; D: -; V: TRBV5-1; DNA: TGCGCCAGCAGCTTTGGTAGCGCCCTATCCTACAATGAGCAGTTCTTC; CDR3: CASSFGSALSYNEQFF
J: TRBJ2-2; size: -; D: TRBD2; V: TRBV4-3; DNA: TGCGCCAGCAGCCAACCGACTAGCGGGAGCACCGGGGAGCTGTTTTTT; CDR3: CASSQPTSGSTGELFF
J: TRBJ2-3; size: few; D: -; V: TRBV12-3/TRBV12-4; DNA: TGTGCCAGCAGTTTTAATAATCCCGCGAGAGATACGCAGTATTTT; CDR3: CASSFNNPARDTQYF
J: TRBJ2-7; size: -; D: -; V: TRBV4-1; DNA: TGCGCCAGCAGCCCAGGGGCTTTCGACGAGCAGTACTTC; CDR3: CASSPGAFDEQYF
J: TRBJ2-7; size: -; D: TRBD2; V: TRBV7-2; DNA: TGTGCCAGCAGCCCCCAGTTTCGGGCGGGAGCCTCGTACGAGCAGTACTTC; CDR3: CASSPQFRAGASYEQYF
J: TRBJ2-3; size: -; D: TRBD2; V: TRBV4-3; DNA: TGCGCCAGCAGCCAAGACTCCGGGAGGGCCTATGATACGCAGTATTTT; CDR3: CASSQDSGRAYDTQYF
J: TRBJ2-5; size: -; D: -; V: TRBV4-1; DNA: TGCGCCAGCAGCCAAGAAAATCCGTGGACGACCCAGTACTTC; CDR3: CASSQENPWTTQYF
J: TRBJ2-5; size: -; D: TRBD2; V: TRBV28; DNA: TGTGCCAGCAGACAGAGGGGACTAGCGGGCAGGGAGACCCAGTACTTC; CDR3: CASRQRGLAGRETQYF
J: TRBJ2-4; size: once; D: -; V: TRBV20-1; DNA: TGCAGTGCTAGTAGAACAGGGCGGAGGGCCAAAAACATTCAGTACTTC; CDR3: CSASRTGRRAKNIQYF
J: TRBJ2-7; size: -; D: TRBD1; V: TRBV25-1; DNA: TGTGCCAGCACGGGACAGGGGCACGAGCAGTACTTC; CDR3: CASTGQGHEQYF
J: TRBJ1-1; size: -; D: TRBD1; V: TRBV12-3/TRBV12-4; DNA: TGTGCCAGCAGTGACCGGGACAGGGAAGCTTTCTTT; CDR3: CASSDRDREAFF
J: TRBJ2-7; size: few; D: -; V: TRBV20-1; DNA: TGCAGTGCTACTGGACGTAGCTCCTACGAGCAGTACTTC; CDR3: CSATGRSSYEQYF
J: TRBJ2-1; size: once; D: -; V: TRBV7-8; DNA: TGTGCCAGCAGCCCCCCCGGCTTTTCCTATAATGAGCAGTTCTTC; CDR3: CASSPPGFSYNEQFF
J: TRBJ1-4; size: -; D: -; V: TRBV2; DNA: TGTGCCAGCAGGACGACCGTAGGTGAAAAACTGTTTTTT; CDR3: CASRTTVGEKLFF
J: TRBJ2-3; size: -; D: -; V: TRBV10-3; DNA: TGTGCCATCAGTGAAAGGCCCCCCAGGGGAGGCACAGATACGCAGTATTTT; CDR3: CAISERPPRGGTDTQYF
J: TRBJ1-6; size: -; D: -; V: TRBV7-2; DNA: TGTGCCAGCAGCTTTAGCGTCACGGATCCACCCCTCCACTTT; CDR3: CASSFSVTDPPLHF
J: TRBJ2-7; size: -; D: -; V: TRBV11-3; DNA: TGTGCCAGCAGCCGAGGGGCGGGACAGCTCTACGAGCAGTACTTC; CDR3: CASSRGAGQLYEQYF
J: TRBJ1-5; size: few; D: -; V: TRBV20-1; DNA: TGCAGTGCTAGAGGCGACACCCACTATAGCAATCAGCCCCAGCATTTT; CDR3: CSARGDTHYSNQPQHF
J: TRBJ2-5; size: -; D: -; V: TRBV7-2; DNA: TGTGCCAGCAGCGGGAGGACCAACTCCGAGACCCAGTACTTC; CDR3: CASSGRTNSETQYF
J: TRBJ1-6; size: few; D: -; V: TRBV27; DNA: TGTGCCAGCAGTTTAAGCAGGGTACGGTCACCCCTCCACTTT; CDR3: CASSLSRVRSPLHF
J: TRBJ2-7; size: -; D: TRBD2; V: TRBV20-1; DNA: TGCAGTGCTCCCCAGGGAGGGGTAATTTACGAGCAGTACTTC; CDR3: CSAPQGGVIYEQYF